This T cell receptor (beta chain) was sequenced during a study of CXCR3-negative and CXCR3-positive naive CD8 T cells. CD45RO-CCR7+CD27+CD95- characterized naive CD8+ T cells. Study observations and caveats: With respect to TRBV-TRBJ usage, naive CXCR3-negative and CXCR3-positive cells were similar; memory differed. Comparison of naive subsets found surface CD5 to be comparable, and TCR strength was inferred on the basis of TRB CDR3 properties. In cryopreserved cells, CXCR3 expression partially decreased, and fresh PBMCs were used in most assays.

CDR3 length equals 13 residues. Germline-derived CDR1 and CDR2 are SGHNT and YENEEA. UMI labels and 5' RACE were used to prepare the TRB cDNA libraries. One entry per CDR3 protein, without DNA, is what TCRdb gives after re-calling the 5' RACE reads. Its clone listing holds 7,500 to 8,500 distinct CDR3 sequences. This clonotype counts as medium-sized (0.01 to 0.1%) by frequency. Antigen: not known. This clonotype was obtained from a human donor in good health. Some clones in this sample may be carry-over from other donors' samples. The chain uses TRBV11-3 and TRBJ2-1; no DNA is available, so the TRBD2 call from TCRdb remains unchecked. Input material: naive CXCR3- CD8+ T cells from blood. Subset meaning: CD45RO-CCR7+CD27+CD95- naive CD8+ T cells lacking CXCR3 (TNR3-). The CDR3 loop reads CASSSNQRYEQFF.